These T cell receptor beta chains were read from a single sample in a study of blood T cells in healthy people across ages. Using its own MiXCR run on the 5' RACE reads, TCRdb lists one record per CDR3 protein. The sample lists some 700,000 distinct CDR3 sequences, about a fifth occurring once. The material sequenced was blood. These receptors all come from a man aged 65 to 79 in good health. Each CDR3 is given with its conserved first and last residue. A D gene is named only where the DNA matches it firmly. A row's size may be missing; if present it is once, few, many or a size class.

>TRBJ2-1|.|many|TRBV20-1
TGCAGTGCTACGCCGCACAATGAGCAGTTCTTC
CSATPHNEQFF
>TRBJ1-1|TRBD1|few|TRBV24-1
TGTGCCACCCGGGGACAGGTGAACACTGAAGCTTTCTTT
CATRGQVNTEAFF
>TRBJ1-4|.|.|TRBV12-3/TRBV12-4
TGTGCCAGCAGTTTTCATGGGGCATCGACTAATGAAAAACTGTTTTTT
CASSFHGASTNEKLFF
>TRBJ2-1|TRBD2|.|TRBV24-1
TGTGCCACCAGTGATTGGGATAGTAGCGGGAGCTATGAGCAGTTCTTC
CATSDWDSSGSYEQFF
>TRBJ2-2|.|.|TRBV7-2
TGTGCCAGCAGCTTAGTGGCGCGCACCGGGGAGCTGTTTTTT
CASSLVARTGELFF
>TRBJ2-5|TRBD2|.|TRBV30
TGTGCCTGGAGTGTGCTCCTAGCGGGAGTTGTAGAGACCCAGTACTTC
CAWSVLLAGVVETQYF
>TRBJ1-5|.|.|TRBV12-3/TRBV12-4
TGTGCCAGCAGCCTGCTGGGGGGCTATAGCAATCAGCCCCAGCATTTT
CASSLLGGYSNQPQHF
>TRBJ2-3|.|few|TRBV20-1
TGCAGTGCGACAGGGACTAGTAGCACAGATACGCAGTATTTT
CSATGTSSTDTQYF
>TRBJ1-4|.|.|TRBV27
TGTGCCAGCAGTTTCGCTGAAAAACTGTTTTTT
CASSFAEKLFF
>TRBJ1-2|.|many|TRBV5-1
TGCGCCAGCCACCTGGGGGGCAGAGAATCTTATGGCTACACCTTC
CASHLGGRESYGYTF
>TRBJ1-1|.|.|TRBV7-2
TGTGCCAGCAGCCTCGGTGGGGATAACACTGAAGCTTTCTTT
CASSLGGDNTEAFF
>TRBJ1-2|TRBD1|.|TRBV19
TGTGCCAGTAGTTCCGGGACAGGGTTCGAAGGCTACACCTTC
CASSSGTGFEGYTF
>TRBJ1-1|.|.|TRBV5-1
TGTGCCAGCAGCCTATCTTCGAACACTGAAGCTTTCTTT
CASSLSSNTEAFF
>TRBJ2-3|.|.|TRBV20-1
TGCAGTGCGCTCCCTGGACAGTCTAGCACAGATACGCAGTATTTT
CSALPGQSSTDTQYF
>TRBJ2-5|TRBD2|few|TRBV7-2
TGTGCCAGCAGCGCCGCGGGACTAGACCAAGAGACCCAGTACTTC
CASSAAGLDQETQYF
>TRBJ1-2|.|.|TRBV18
TGTGCCAGCTCACAATCGGGGGAAAACTATGGCTACACCTTC
CASSQSGENYGYTF
>TRBJ2-5|.|.|TRBV5-1
TGCGCCAGCAGCGAGGGTCGAGAGACCCAGCACTTC
CASSEGRETQHF
>TRBJ2-7|.|.|TRBV5-1
TGCGCCAGCAGCCCCAAGGCCGGCTACGAGCAGTACTTC
CASSPKAGYEQYF
>TRBJ1-5|TRBD1|few|TRBV20-1
TGCAGTGCTCCAGAGAGACAGGGGCGACATCAGCCCCAGCATTTT
CSAPERQGRHQPQHF
>TRBJ2-1|TRBD2|few|TRBV6-1
TGTGCCAGCAACCCGACTAGCGGGTGGGGGAATAAGCAGTTCTTC
CASNPTSGWGNKQFF
>TRBJ2-7|.|few|TRBV7-9
TGTGCCAGCAGTCCCCGGGACAAGTCCTACGAGCAGTACTTC
CASSPRDKSYEQYF
>TRBJ2-5|.|.|TRBV20-1
TGCAGTGCCTCTGGACAAATGGGGACCCAGTACTTC
CSASGQMGTQYF
>TRBJ1-6|.|few|TRBV25-1
TGTGCCAGCAGTGAAGCAGAGTTAAGCTCCTATAATTCACCCCTCCACTTT
CASSEAELSSYNSPLHF
>TRBJ2-7|.|few|TRBV12-3/TRBV12-4
TGTGCCAGCAGTTCCCAGGGTCTGGGCGAGCAGTACTTC
CASSSQGLGEQYF
>TRBJ2-7|.|many|TRBV10-3
TGTGCCATCAGTGAGTCGGAGGGGTCGCAGTACTTC
CAISESEGSQYF
>TRBJ1-1|.|.|TRBV12-3/TRBV12-4
TGTGCCACCGGGGACGGAGACCGCCATACTGAAGCTTTCTTT
CATGDGDRHTEAFF
>TRBJ2-6|.|once|TRBV5-1
TGCGCCAGCAGCTTAGCAGGTTCTTCTGGGGCCAACGTCCTGACTTTC
CASSLAGSSGANVLTF